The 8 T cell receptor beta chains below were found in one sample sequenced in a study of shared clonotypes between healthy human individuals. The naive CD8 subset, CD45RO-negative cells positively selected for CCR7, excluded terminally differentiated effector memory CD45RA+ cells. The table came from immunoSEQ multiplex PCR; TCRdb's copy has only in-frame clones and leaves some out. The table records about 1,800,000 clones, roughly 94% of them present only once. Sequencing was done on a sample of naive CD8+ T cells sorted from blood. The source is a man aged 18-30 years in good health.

Here the CDR3 reads CASSPRPDYEQYF. The CDR3 DNA reads as TGTGCCAGCAGTCCGAGACCCGACTACGAGCAGTACTTC. This chain connects TRBV11-2 to TRBJ2-7, with no clear D. Germline assignment: CDR1 SGHAT and CDR2 FQNNGV. V lost 6 bases, J lost 3 bases, and 12 bases lay in between. The CDR3 runs to 13 residues.

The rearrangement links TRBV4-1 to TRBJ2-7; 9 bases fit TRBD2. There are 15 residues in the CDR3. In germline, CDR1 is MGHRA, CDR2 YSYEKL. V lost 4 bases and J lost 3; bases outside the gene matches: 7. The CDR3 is CASSLDRAGGYEQYF. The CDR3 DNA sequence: TGCGCCAGCAGCCTTGATCGAGCGGGAGGCTACGAGCAGTACTTC.

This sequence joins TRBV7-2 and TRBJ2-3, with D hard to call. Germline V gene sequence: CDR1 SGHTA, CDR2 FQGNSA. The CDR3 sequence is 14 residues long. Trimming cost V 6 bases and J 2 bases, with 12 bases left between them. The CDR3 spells CASRSTALTDTQYF. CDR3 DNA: TGTGCCAGCAGATCCACCGCCCTCACAGATACGCAGTATTTT.

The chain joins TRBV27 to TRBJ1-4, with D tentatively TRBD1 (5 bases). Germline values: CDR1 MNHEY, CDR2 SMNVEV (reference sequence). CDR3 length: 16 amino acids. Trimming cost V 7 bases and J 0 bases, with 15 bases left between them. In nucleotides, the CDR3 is TGTGCCAGCACCGCCGACAGATATGCAACTAATGAAAAACTGTTTTTT. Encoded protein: CASTADRYATNEKLFF.

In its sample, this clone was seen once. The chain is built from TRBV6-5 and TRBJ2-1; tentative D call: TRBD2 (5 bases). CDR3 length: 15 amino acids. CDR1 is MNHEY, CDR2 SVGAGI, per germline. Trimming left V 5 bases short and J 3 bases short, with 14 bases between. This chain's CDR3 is CASSITAGLYNEQFF. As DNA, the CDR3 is TGTGCCAGCAGTATTACGGCGGGCCTCTACAATGAGCAGTTCTTC.

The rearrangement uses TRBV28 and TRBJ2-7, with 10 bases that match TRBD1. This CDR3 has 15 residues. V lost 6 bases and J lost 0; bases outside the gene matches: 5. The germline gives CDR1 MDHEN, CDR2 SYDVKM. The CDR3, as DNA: TGTGCCAGCAGCCGGGACAGGGGTGGCTCCTACGAGCAGTACTTC. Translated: CASSRDRGGSYEQYF.

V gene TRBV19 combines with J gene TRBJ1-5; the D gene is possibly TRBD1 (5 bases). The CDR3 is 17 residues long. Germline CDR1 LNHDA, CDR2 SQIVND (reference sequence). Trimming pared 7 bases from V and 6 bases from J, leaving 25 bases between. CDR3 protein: CASTDLMGRGLVQPQHF. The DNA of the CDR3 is TGTGCCAGTACCGACCTCATGGGGAGGGGTCTCGTTCAGCCCCAGCATTTT. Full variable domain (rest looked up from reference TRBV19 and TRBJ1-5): DGGITQSPKYLFRKEGQNVTLSCEQNLNHDAMYWYRQDPGQGLRLIYYSQIVNDFQKGDIAEGYSVSREKKESFPLTVTSAQKNPTAFYLCASTDLMGRGLVQPQHFGDGTRLSIL.

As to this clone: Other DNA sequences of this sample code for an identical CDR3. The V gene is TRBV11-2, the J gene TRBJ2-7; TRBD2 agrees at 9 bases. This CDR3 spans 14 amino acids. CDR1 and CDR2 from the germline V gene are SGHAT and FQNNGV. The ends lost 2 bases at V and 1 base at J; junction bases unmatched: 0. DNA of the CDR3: TGTGCCAGCAGCTTAACTAGCGGGTCCTACGAGCAGTACTTC. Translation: CASSLTSGSYEQYF.